The 13 T cell receptor beta chains in this list originate from one sample, sequenced in a study of blood T cells in healthy people across ages. The authors ran a second PCR of 7 to 11 cycles using a sample-barcoded 5' primer and a J-beta primer mix. TCRdb analysed the 5' RACE reads with MiXCR anew, one entry per CDR3 protein. The repertoire holds about 1.4 million distinct CDR3 sequences, approximately 59% seen once, with 5.5% to 8% in the top ten. The source material was blood. The origin of the receptors is a man between 18 and 35 years old in good health.

The chain joins TRBV4-3 to TRBJ2-1, with 9 bases identical to TRBD1. The closer fit of TRBJ2-7 to the DNA end suggests the J call may be wrong. CDR3 length equals 14 residues. The germline V gene has CDR1 LGHNA and CDR2 YSLEER. CDR3 DNA: TGCGCCAGCAGCCAAACAGGGGGCATCAATGAGCAGTACTTC. Amino acid sequence: CASSQTGGINEQYF.

DNA for the CDR3: TGTGCCAGCAGCCCCCCGGCTAGCGGGAGATGGGACGAGACCCAGTACTTC. It specifies CASSPPASGRWDETQYF. This chain connects TRBV11-1 to TRBJ2-5, with 10 positions matching TRBD2. Germline lookup yields CDR1 SGHAT and CDR2 FQDESV (reference sequence). The J segment lost 5 bases and the V segment lost 5 bases, leaving 14 bases of the junction unmatched. The CDR3 has 17 residues.

The chain links TRBV3-1 to TRBJ2-5, with D perhaps matching TRBD2 (6 bases). Germline CDR1 reads LGHDT; CDR2 reads YNNKEL (reference sequence). The V end lost 11 bases, the J end lost 2 bases, and 15 bases lay between the germline ends. The CDR3 length is 13 residues. CDR3 protein: CASRRAGQETQYF. CDR3 nucleotide sequence: TGTGCCTCCCGCCGGGCGGGGCAAGAGACCCAGTACTTC.

This chain joins TRBV20-1 and TRBJ2-1; no reliable D call. CDR1 is DFQATT, CDR2 SNEGSKA, per germline (reference sequence). The CDR3 is 11 amino acids. Trimming took 2 bases from V and 7 from J, leaving 6 bases between them. CDR3 coding DNA: TGCAGTGCTAGAAAGGGAAATGAGCAGTTCTTC. This encodes CSARKGNEQFF.

V usage is TRBV12-3 or TRBV12-4 and J usage is TRBJ2-4; TRBD2 aligns across 10 bases. The J segment lost 0 bases and the V segment lost 5 bases, leaving 10 bases of the junction unmatched. The CDR3 loop spans 18 amino acids. DNA for the CDR3: TGTGCCAGCAGTCCTGGCGATAGCGGGGGGATAGCCAAAAACATTCAGTACTTC. This translates into CASSPGDSGGIAKNIQYF.

Judged by abundance, this clonotype is medium-sized. V and J are TRBV27 and TRBJ1-1; 7 nucleotides agree with TRBD1. V shed 6 bases, J shed 8 bases, and the junction held 9 bases outside the gene matches. Germline CDR1 and CDR2: MNHEY and SMNVEV (reference sequence). The CDR3 is 13 residues long. Here the CDR3 reads CASSLFAGQEAFF. Here the CDR3 DNA reads TGTGCCAGCAGCCTTTTTGCGGGACAGGAAGCTTTCTTT.

V usage is TRBV3-1 and J usage is TRBJ2-1; TRBD2 might be the D (5 bases). Germline V gene sequence: CDR1 LGHDT, CDR2 YNNKEL (reference sequence). V was trimmed by 4 bases and J by 4 bases, leaving 11 bases between them. The CDR3 consists of 14 residues. The CDR3 loop reads CASSPHGIYNEQFF. For the CDR3, the DNA is TGTGCCAGCAGCCCCCACGGGATTTACAATGAGCAGTTCTTC.

The chain carries TRBV10-3 and TRBJ2-4, with a weak D call TRBD1 (7 bases). The closer fit of TRBJ2-7 to the DNA end suggests the J call may be wrong. Germline assignment: CDR1 ENHRY and CDR2 SYGVKD. The length of the CDR3 is 13 residues. The CDR3 region has the DNA TGTGCCATCTCCCAGGGGGGACATGACGAGCAGTACTTC. It translates to CAISQGGHDEQYF.

The V and J genes are TRBV5-1 and TRBJ2-7; 7 nucleotides align to TRBD1. The J call could be wrong; TRBJ2-5 is a better fit for the DNA end. This CDR3 region has 16 residues. CDR1 is SGHRS, CDR2 YFSETQ, per germline. In DNA form, the CDR3 reads TGCGCCAGCAGCTTGATCACAGGGACAGAAGAAGAGACCCAGTACTTC. The encoded protein is CASSLITGTEEETQYF.

V and J are TRBV12-3 or TRBV12-4 and TRBJ2-5, with D tentatively TRBD1 or TRBD2 (5 bases each). Trimming left V 3 bases short and J 2 bases short, with 10 bases between. This CDR3 contains 14 residues. As DNA, the CDR3 is TGTGCCAGCAGTTTGGCCAGGGAGCAAGAGACCCAGTACTTC. The encoded protein is CASSLAREQETQYF.

V is TRBV27 and J is TRBJ1-5; D gene uncertain. V lost 3 bases and J lost 0, with 9 bases in between. There are 15 residues in the CDR3. CDR1 is MNHEY and CDR2 is SMNVEV in the germline V gene (reference sequence). DNA for the CDR3: TGTGCCAGCAGTTTTCGCTTAAATAGCAATCAGCCCCAGCATTTT. Translating gives CASSFRLNSNQPQHF.

In this sample, this clonotype turned up a few times. Mismatch with germline at one junction end may stem from a read error. The chain employs TRBV4-1 and TRBJ2-7; D perhaps matches TRBD2 (5 bases). The CDR3 runs to 14 residues. CDR1 MGHRA and CDR2 YSYEKL come from the germline V gene. The CDR3 protein is CASSQFGSSYEQYF. CDR3 bases: TGTGCCAGCAGCCAGTTTGGGAGCTCCTACGAGCAGTACTTC.

The chain recombines TRBV12-3 or TRBV12-4 with TRBJ1-5; no clear D gene. The CDR3 loop spans 13 amino acids. With 6 bases removed from V and 5 bases from J, the gap between germline ends came to 11 bases. CDR3 sequence reads: CASSATYDQPQHF. DNA of the CDR3: TGTGCCAGCAGCGCCACTTACGATCAGCCCCAGCATTTT.